Listed below are T cell receptor beta chains from one sample, sequenced in a study of blood T cell repertoires in COVID-19. Clones were sequenced by immunoSEQ multiplex PCR, and TCRdb holds only the in-frame ones, with some missing. Among 200,000 or so clones listed, roughly nine tenths were seen once. Sequenced: PBMCs or T cells enriched from blood (not recorded which). The receptors here all came from a woman in her late teens or twenties who had recovered from COVID-19. CDR3s include the opening cysteine and the closing phenylalanine or tryptophan. The order of the fields is D gene, V gene, clone size, J gene, CDR3 DNA, CDR3 protein. D genes are given only for firm matches. The size of a clone is reported for some rows only, either as once, few or many, or as a class for expanded clones.

D gene: -
V gene: TRBV7-3
clone size: -
J gene: TRBJ1-1
CDR3 DNA: TGTGCCAGCAGCTCTCGGGGGAACACTGAAGCTTTCTTT
CDR3 protein: CASSSRGNTEAFF

D gene: -
V gene: TRBV28
clone size: -
J gene: TRBJ2-5
CDR3 DNA: TGTGCCAGCAGCTCTTATACAGGCTACCAAGAGACCCAGTACTTC
CDR3 protein: CASSSYTGYQETQYF

D gene: -
V gene: TRBV24-1
clone size: -
J gene: TRBJ2-3
CDR3 DNA: TGTGCCACCAGTGAGTCACAGGGAGCCACAGATACGCAGTATTTT
CDR3 protein: CATSESQGATDTQYF

D gene: -
V gene: TRBV27
clone size: -
J gene: TRBJ1-1
CDR3 DNA: TGTGCCAGCAGTTTCCGGGACTTGGCTGAAGCTTTCTTT
CDR3 protein: CASSFRDLAEAFF

D gene: -
V gene: TRBV28
clone size: once
J gene: TRBJ1-2
CDR3 DNA: TGTGCCAGCTCCTTGGGGGGGGTGAAGGACTATGGCTACACCTTC
CDR3 protein: CASSLGGVKDYGYTF

D gene: TRBD1
V gene: TRBV5-6
clone size: medium-sized
J gene: TRBJ2-1
CDR3 DNA: TGTGCCAGCAGCTCTTATGGACAGGCTAACAATGAGCAGTTCTTC
CDR3 protein: CASSSYGQANNEQFF

D gene: TRBD1
V gene: TRBV28
clone size: -
J gene: TRBJ2-7
CDR3 DNA: TGTGCCAGCAGGGCACAGGGGGAAGGCTCTCCCGATGACTTC
CDR3 protein: CASRAQGEGSPDDF

D gene: -
V gene: TRBV19
clone size: -
J gene: TRBJ1-4
CDR3 DNA: TGTGCCAGTAGTATGGGGGAGGCATATGAAAAACTGTTTTTT
CDR3 protein: CASSMGEAYEKLFF

D gene: TRBD1
V gene: TRBV6-5
clone size: -
J gene: TRBJ2-7
CDR3 DNA: TGTGCCAGCATCGGACAGGGCTTACCCTACGAGCAGTACTTC
CDR3 protein: CASIGQGLPYEQYF

D gene: -
V gene: TRBV7-9
clone size: once
J gene: TRBJ1-2
CDR3 DNA: TGTGCCAGCAGATCCGGGCGGGCTGGGAATTATGGCTACACCTTC
CDR3 protein: CASRSGRAGNYGYTF

D gene: TRBD2
V gene: TRBV19
clone size: -
J gene: TRBJ2-2
CDR3 DNA: TGTGCCAGTGGGGGGATGACTAGCGGATTTACCGGGGAGCTGTTTTTT
CDR3 protein: CASGGMTSGFTGELFF

D gene: TRBD1
V gene: TRBV18
clone size: -
J gene: TRBJ2-3
CDR3 DNA: TGTGCCAGCTCACCTCCGCAGGGGGCGCGGGATACGCAGTATTTT
CDR3 protein: CASSPPQGARDTQYF

D gene: -
V gene: TRBV19
clone size: -
J gene: TRBJ1-5
CDR3 DNA: TGTGCCAGTAATTTCGTCATCTATAGCAATCAGCCCCAGCATTTT
CDR3 protein: CASNFVIYSNQPQHF

D gene: TRBD1
V gene: TRBV15
clone size: -
J gene: TRBJ1-4
CDR3 DNA: TGTGCCACCAGCAGATCACCGGGACAGGTTCCTAATGAAAAACTGTTTTTT
CDR3 protein: CATSRSPGQVPNEKLFF

D gene: TRBD1
V gene: TRBV5-1
clone size: -
J gene: TRBJ1-2
CDR3 DNA: TGCGCCAGCAGCTTGGGGGGACAGGGTAATGGCTACACCTTC
CDR3 protein: CASSLGGQGNGYTF

D gene: TRBD1
V gene: TRBV3-1/TRBV3-2
clone size: -
J gene: TRBJ1-6
CDR3 DNA: TGTGCCAGCAGCCCAGTCGACAGGGTAAATTCACCCCTCCACTTT
CDR3 protein: CASSPVDRVNSPLHF

D gene: TRBD1
V gene: TRBV7-9
clone size: -
J gene: TRBJ1-4
CDR3 DNA: TGTGCCAGCAGCCCAGGGACAGACGGTGAAAAACTGTTTTTT
CDR3 protein: CASSPGTDGEKLFF

D gene: TRBD2
V gene: TRBV27
clone size: -
J gene: TRBJ2-1
CDR3 DNA: TGTGCCAGCAGTTATCAGCGGGGGGGCAATGAGCAGTTCTTC
CDR3 protein: CASSYQRGGNEQFF

D gene: TRBD2
V gene: TRBV4-2
clone size: -
J gene: TRBJ2-6
CDR3 DNA: TGTGCCAGCAGCCAAGATCTCCTAGCGGGGGGACTCCTCTCTGGGGCCAACGTCCTGACTTTC
CDR3 protein: CASSQDLLAGGLLSGANVLTF

D gene: TRBD1
V gene: TRBV12-5
clone size: -
J gene: TRBJ2-7
CDR3 DNA: TGTGCTAGTGGTTTGGATCGTGGGGGACAGGGGTACTACGAGCAGTACTTC
CDR3 protein: CASGLDRGGQGYYEQYF

D gene: -
V gene: TRBV7-9
clone size: once
J gene: TRBJ2-3
CDR3 DNA: TGTGCCAGCAGCTTAACCTCCCGGACAGATACGCAGTATTTT
CDR3 protein: CASSLTSRTDTQYF

D gene: -
V gene: TRBV9
clone size: -
J gene: TRBJ1-2
CDR3 DNA: TGTGCCAGCAGCGTAGCCGGGACTAGCTATGGCTACACCTTC
CDR3 protein: CASSVAGTSYGYTF

D gene: -
V gene: TRBV19
clone size: -
J gene: TRBJ1-1
CDR3 DNA: TGTGCCAGTAGTATAGGTTGGACAGTCATGAACACTGAAGCTTTCTTT
CDR3 protein: CASSIGWTVMNTEAFF

D gene: -
V gene: TRBV4-1
clone size: once
J gene: TRBJ1-2
CDR3 DNA: TGCGCCAGCAGCCAAGCTATCGCAGTCAGGACAGACTTTTATGGCTACACCTTC
CDR3 protein: CASSQAIAVRTDFYGYTF